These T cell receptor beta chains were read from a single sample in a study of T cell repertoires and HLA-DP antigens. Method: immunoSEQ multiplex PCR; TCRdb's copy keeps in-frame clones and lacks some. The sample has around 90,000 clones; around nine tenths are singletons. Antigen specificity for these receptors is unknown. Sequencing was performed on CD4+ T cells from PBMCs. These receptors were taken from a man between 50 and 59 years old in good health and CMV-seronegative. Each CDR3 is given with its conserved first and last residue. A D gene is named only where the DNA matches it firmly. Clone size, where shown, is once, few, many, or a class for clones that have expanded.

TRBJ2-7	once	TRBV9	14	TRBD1	CASSPGTGVYEQYF	TGTGCCAGCAGCCCTGGGACAGGGGTATACGAGCAGTACTTC
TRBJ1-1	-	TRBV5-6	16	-	CASTSLKFVKGTEAFF	TGTGCCAGCACCTCTTTAAAATTCGTTAAGGGGACTGAAGCTTTCTTT
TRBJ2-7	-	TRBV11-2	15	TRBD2	CASSPRTSPTYEQYF	TGTGCCAGCAGCCCCCGGACTAGTCCCACCTACGAGCAGTACTTC
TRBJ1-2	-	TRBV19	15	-	CASSTSPAGRAGYTF	TGTGCCAGTAGTACCTCTCCCGCGGGCAGGGCTGGCTACACCTTC
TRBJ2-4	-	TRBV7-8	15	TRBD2	CASSLASGRGNIQYF	TGTGCCAGCAGCTTAGCGTCCGGGAGGGGAAACATTCAGTACTTC
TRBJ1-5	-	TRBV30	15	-	CAWSPGGGANQPQHF	TGTGCCTGGAGCCCGGGGGGGGGAGCCAATCAGCCCCAGCATTTT
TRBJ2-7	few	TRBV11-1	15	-	CASSSRRGGTGKQYF	TGTGCCAGCAGCTCCCGACGGGGAGGAACTGGAAAGCAGTACTTC
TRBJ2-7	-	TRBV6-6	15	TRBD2	CASRSGTSGRDEQYF	TGTGCCAGCAGGTCCGGGACTAGCGGGAGAGACGAGCAGTACTTC
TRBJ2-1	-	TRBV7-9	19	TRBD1	CASSSPNTQGAKSYNEQFF	TGTGCCAGCAGCTCGCCGAATACTCAGGGGGCAAAATCCTACAATGAGCAGTTCTTC
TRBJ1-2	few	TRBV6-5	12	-	CASSQGLYGYTF	TGTGCCAGCAGCCAGGGCCTATATGGCTACACCTTC
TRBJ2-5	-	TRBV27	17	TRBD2	CASRGGTSGLPQETQYF	TGTGCCAGCAGGGGGGGGACTAGCGGGCTACCACAAGAGACCCAGTACTTC
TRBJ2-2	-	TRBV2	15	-	CASRKLEGYTGELFF	TGTGCCAGCAGGAAACTAGAGGGGTATACCGGGGAGCTGTTTTTT
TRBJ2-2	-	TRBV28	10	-	CATSTGELFF	TGTGCCACCTCAACCGGGGAGCTGTTTTTT
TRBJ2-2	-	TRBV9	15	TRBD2	CASSPLAGAGGELFF	TGTGCCAGCAGCCCCCTAGCGGGAGCTGGGGGGGAGCTGTTTTTT
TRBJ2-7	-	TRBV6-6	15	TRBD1	CASSGPGQGFGEQYF	TGTGCCAGCAGTGGACCGGGACAGGGTTTTGGCGAGCAGTACTTC
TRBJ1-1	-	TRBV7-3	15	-	CASSPGPAGNTEAFF	TGTGCCAGCAGCCCGGGCCCCGCTGGGAACACTGAAGCTTTCTTT
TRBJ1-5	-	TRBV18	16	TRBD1	CASSPQGQGGGQPQHF	TGTGCCAGCTCACCTCAAGGACAGGGAGGCGGGCAGCCCCAGCATTTT
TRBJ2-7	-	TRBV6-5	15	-	CASSYSGASSYEQYF	TGTGCCAGCAGTTACTCAGGGGCCAGCTCCTACGAGCAGTACTTC
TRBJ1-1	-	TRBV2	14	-	CASSEYKRNTEAFF	TGTGCCAGCAGTGAATATAAACGAAACACTGAAGCTTTCTTT
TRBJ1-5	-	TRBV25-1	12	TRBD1	CASSRGNQPQHF	TGTGCCAGCAGCAGGGGGAATCAGCCCCAGCATTTT
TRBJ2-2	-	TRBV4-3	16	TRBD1	CASSQAPQGAAGELFF	TGCGCCAGCAGCCAAGCCCCCCAGGGGGCGGCCGGGGAGCTGTTTTTT
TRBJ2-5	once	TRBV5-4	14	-	CASSLRGSQETQYF	TGTGCCAGCAGCTTGCGGGGGAGCCAAGAGACCCAGTACTTC
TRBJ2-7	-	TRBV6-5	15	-	CASSYGWQGHYEQYF	TGTGCCAGCAGTTACGGTTGGCAGGGCCACTACGAGCAGTACTTC
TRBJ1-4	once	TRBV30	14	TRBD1	CAWSQPGGGGKLFF	TGTGCCTGGAGCCAGCCAGGGGGGGGAGGAAAACTGTTTTTT
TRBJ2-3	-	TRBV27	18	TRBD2	CASSSLGLAGGLADTQYF	TGTGCCAGCAGTTCCCTAGGACTAGCGGGGGGTCTCGCAGATACGCAGTATTTT
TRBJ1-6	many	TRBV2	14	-	CASMKSGRTSPLHF	TGTGCCAGCATGAAGTCAGGGAGGACTTCACCCCTCCACTTT
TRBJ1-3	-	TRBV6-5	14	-	CASSKTGRGNTIYF	TGTGCCAGCAGCAAAACAGGGAGGGGAAACACCATATATTTT
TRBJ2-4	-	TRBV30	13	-	CAWSEGPLNIQYF	TGTGCCTGGAGTGAGGGACCGTTAAACATTCAGTACTTC
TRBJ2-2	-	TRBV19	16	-	CASSRGQGVGTGELFF	TGTGCCAGTAGTCGGGGGCAGGGTGTTGGGACCGGGGAGCTGTTTTTT
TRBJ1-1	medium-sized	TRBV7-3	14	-	CASSRQGQNTEAFF	TGTGCCAGCAGCAGGCAGGGGCAGAACACTGAAGCTTTCTTT
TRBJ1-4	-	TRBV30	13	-	CAWNGGTNEKLFF	TGTGCCTGGAACGGGGGGACTAATGAAAAACTGTTTTTT
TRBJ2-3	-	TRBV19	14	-	CASSIQGGPDTQYF	TGTGCCAGTAGTATACAGGGAGGCCCAGATACGCAGTATTTT
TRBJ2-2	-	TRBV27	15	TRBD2	CASSLLAGFTGELFF	TGTGCCAGCAGCCTACTAGCGGGATTCACCGGGGAGCTGTTTTTT
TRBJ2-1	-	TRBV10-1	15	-	CASSGGGSSYNEQFF	TGCGCCAGCAGTGGAGGAGGGAGCTCCTACAATGAGCAGTTCTTC
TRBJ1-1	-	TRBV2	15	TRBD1	CASRETGGRNTEAFF	TGTGCCAGCAGGGAAACAGGGGGAAGGAACACTGAAGCTTTCTTT
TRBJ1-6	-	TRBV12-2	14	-	CASRYRQGNSPLHF	TGTGCAAGTCGCTACCGACAGGGGAATTCACCCCTCCACTTT
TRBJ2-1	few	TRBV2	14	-	CASSEEGGSLEQFF	TGTGCCAGCAGTGAGGAGGGGGGCTCTCTTGAGCAGTTCTTC
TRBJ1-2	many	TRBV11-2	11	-	CASSLGYGYTF	TGTGCCAGCAGCTTAGGCTATGGCTACACCTTC
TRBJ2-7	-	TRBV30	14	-	CAWSVGGEVYEQYF	TGTGCCTGGAGTGTGGGGGGTGAGGTCTACGAGCAGTACTTC
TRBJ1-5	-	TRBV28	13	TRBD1	CASKTGVNQPQHF	TGTGCCAGCAAAACAGGGGTCAATCAGCCCCAGCATTTT
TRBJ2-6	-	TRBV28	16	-	CASRTGGVSGANVLTF	TGTGCCAGCAGAACAGGAGGGGTCTCTGGGGCCAACGTCCTGACTTTC
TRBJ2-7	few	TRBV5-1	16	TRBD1	CASSGGQGAMMYEQYF	TGCGCCAGCAGCGGCGGACAGGGGGCGATGATGTACGAGCAGTACTTC
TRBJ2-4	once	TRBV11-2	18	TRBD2	CASSLDSGGIGAKNIQYF	TGTGCCAGCAGCTTAGACAGCGGGGGTATTGGAGCCAAAAACATTCAGTACTTC
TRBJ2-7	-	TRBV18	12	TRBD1	CASSHGTGGNAF	TGTGCCAGCTCACATGGGACAGGGGGCAACGCGTTC
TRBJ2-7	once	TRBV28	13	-	CASSRLGAYEQYF	TGTGCCAGCAGCAGACTAGGGGCCTACGAGCAGTACTTC
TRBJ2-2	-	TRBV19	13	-	CASSRRNTGELFF	TGTGCCAGTAGTCGAAGGAACACCGGGGAGCTGTTTTTT
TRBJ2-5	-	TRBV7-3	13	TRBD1	CASSRDREETQYF	TGTGCCAGCAGCCGGGACAGAGAAGAGACCCAGTACTTC
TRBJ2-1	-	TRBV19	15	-	CASSSSGIPYNEQFF	TGTGCCAGTAGTTCCTCAGGCATCCCCTACAATGAGCAGTTCTTC
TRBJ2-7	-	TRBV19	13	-	CASSRGFTYEQYF	TGTGCCAGTAGTAGGGGGTTCACCTACGAGCAGTACTTC
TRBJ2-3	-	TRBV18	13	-	CASSSLGTDTQYF	TGTGCCAGCTCATCCCTTGGCACAGATACGCAGTATTTT
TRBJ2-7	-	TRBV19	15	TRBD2	CASSILGGPSVEQYF	TGTGCCAGTAGTATCCTGGGAGGGCCCTCCGTCGAGCAGTACTTC
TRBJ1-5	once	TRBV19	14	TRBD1	CASSGTGGSQPQHF	TGTGCCAGTAGTGGGACAGGGGGATCTCAGCCCCAGCATTTT
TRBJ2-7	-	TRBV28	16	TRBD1	CATTGGDRGRNYEQYF	TGTGCCACCACAGGTGGGGACAGGGGGCGGAACTACGAGCAGTACTTC
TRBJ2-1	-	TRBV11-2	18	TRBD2	CASSLIAAGGALYNEQFF	TGTGCCAGCAGCCTAATAGCGGCGGGAGGCGCCCTATACAATGAGCAGTTCTTC
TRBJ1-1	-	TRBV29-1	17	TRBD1	CSVEPSTGVRVNTEAFF	TGCAGCGTTGAACCGTCCACAGGGGTACGGGTGAACACTGAAGCTTTCTTT
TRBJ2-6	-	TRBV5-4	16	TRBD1	CASSTGGSSGANVLTF	TGTGCCAGCAGCACAGGGGGGAGCTCTGGGGCCAACGTCCTGACTTTC
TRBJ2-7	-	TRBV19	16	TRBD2	CASSTPRVAGTDEQYF	TGTGCCAGTAGTACTCCAAGGGTAGCGGGGACCGACGAGCAGTACTTC
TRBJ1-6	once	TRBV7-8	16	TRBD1	CASSLRQGRGNSPLHF	TGTGCCAGCAGCTTACGACAGGGACGGGGTAATTCACCCCTCCACTTT
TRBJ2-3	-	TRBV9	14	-	CASSVGQYTDTQYF	TGTGCCAGCAGCGTAGGGCAGTACACAGATACGCAGTATTTT